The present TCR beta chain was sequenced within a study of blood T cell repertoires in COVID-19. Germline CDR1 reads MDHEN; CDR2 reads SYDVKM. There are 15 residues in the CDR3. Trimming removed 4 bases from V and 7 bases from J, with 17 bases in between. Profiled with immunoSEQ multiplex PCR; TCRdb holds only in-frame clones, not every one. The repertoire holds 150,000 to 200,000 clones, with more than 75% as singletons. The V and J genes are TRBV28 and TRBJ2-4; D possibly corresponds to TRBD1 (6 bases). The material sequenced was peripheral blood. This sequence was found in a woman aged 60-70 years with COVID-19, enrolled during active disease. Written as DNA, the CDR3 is TGTGCCAGCAGTTCCACGCGGTACAGGGAGAACATTCAGTACTTC. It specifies CASSSTRYRENIQYF.